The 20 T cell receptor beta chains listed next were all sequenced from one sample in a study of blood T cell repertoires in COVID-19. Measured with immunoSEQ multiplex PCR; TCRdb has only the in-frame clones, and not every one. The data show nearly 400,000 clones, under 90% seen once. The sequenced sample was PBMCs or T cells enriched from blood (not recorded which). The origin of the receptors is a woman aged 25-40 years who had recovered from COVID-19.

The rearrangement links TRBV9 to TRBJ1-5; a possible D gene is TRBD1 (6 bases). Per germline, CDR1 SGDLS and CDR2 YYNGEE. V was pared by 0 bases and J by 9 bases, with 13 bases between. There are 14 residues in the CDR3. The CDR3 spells CASSVGGGAGPQHF. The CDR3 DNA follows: TGTGCCAGCAGCGTAGGGGGGGGCGCGGGGCCCCAGCATTTT.

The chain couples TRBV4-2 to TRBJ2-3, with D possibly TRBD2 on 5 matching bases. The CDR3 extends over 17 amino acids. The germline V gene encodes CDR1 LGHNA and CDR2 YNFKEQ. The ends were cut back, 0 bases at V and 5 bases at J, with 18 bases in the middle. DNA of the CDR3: TGTGCCAGCAGCCAAGACGGGTCTAGCAGCGTTGAAGATACGCAGTATTTT. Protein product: CASSQDGSSSVEDTQYF.

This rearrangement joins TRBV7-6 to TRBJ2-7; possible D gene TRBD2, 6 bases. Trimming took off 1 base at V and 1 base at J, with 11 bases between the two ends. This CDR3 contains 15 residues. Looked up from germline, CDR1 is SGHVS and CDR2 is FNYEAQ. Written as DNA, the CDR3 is TGTGCCAGCAGCTTAGTGGAGGGGCGGTCCTACGAGCAGTACTTC. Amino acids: CASSLVEGRSYEQYF.

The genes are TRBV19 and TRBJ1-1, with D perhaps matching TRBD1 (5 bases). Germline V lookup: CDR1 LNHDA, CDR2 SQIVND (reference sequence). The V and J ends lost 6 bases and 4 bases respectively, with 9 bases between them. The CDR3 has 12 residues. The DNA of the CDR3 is TGTGCCAGTAGCGTGGGGGGCACTGAAGCTTTCTTT. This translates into CASSVGGTEAFF.

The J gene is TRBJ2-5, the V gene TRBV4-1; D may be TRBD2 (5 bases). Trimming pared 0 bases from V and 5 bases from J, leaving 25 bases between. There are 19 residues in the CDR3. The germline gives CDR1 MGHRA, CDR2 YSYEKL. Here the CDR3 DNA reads TGCGCCAGCAGCCAAGACCCTCCGGTAGGGTGGGGAGCAAGGGAGACCCAGTACTTC. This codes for CASSQDPPVGWGARETQYF.

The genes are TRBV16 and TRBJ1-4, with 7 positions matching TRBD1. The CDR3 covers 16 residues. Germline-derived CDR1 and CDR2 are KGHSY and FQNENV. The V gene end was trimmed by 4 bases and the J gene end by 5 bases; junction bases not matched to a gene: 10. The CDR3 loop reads CASSPEGAGGNEKLFF. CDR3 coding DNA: TGTGCCAGCAGCCCCGAAGGGGCAGGGGGAAATGAAAAACTGTTTTTT.

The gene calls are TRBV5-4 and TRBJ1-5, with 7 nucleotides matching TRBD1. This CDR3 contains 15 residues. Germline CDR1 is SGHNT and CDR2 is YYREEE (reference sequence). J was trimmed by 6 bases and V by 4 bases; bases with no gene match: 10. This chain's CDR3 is CASSDGGQHPQPQHF. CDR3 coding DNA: TGTGCCAGCAGCGACGGGGGACAGCACCCTCAGCCCCAGCATTTT.

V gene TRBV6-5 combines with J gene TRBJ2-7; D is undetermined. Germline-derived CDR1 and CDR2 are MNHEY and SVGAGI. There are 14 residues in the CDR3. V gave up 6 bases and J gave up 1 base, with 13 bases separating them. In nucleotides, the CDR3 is TGTGCCAGCAGCTACGAAAGTAGTTCCTACGAGCAGTACTTC. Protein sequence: CASSYESSSYEQYF.

The CDR3 here is CASKASGGAGETQYF. The CDR3 DNA reads TGTGCCAGCAAAGCTAGCGGGGGGGCCGGCGAGACCCAGTACTTC. The chain links TRBV6-5 to TRBJ2-5; 12 bases agree with TRBD2. V dropped 7 bases and J dropped 5; count of bases not matched to a gene: 8. CDR3 length: 15 amino acids. Germline V lookup: CDR1 MNHEY, CDR2 SVGAGI.

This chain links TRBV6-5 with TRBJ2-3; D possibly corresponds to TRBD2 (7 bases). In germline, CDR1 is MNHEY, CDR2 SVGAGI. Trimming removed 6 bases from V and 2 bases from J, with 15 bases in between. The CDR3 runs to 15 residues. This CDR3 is CASSPAGDNTDTQYF. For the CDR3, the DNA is TGTGCCAGCAGCCCCGCGGGGGACAACACAGATACGCAGTATTTT.

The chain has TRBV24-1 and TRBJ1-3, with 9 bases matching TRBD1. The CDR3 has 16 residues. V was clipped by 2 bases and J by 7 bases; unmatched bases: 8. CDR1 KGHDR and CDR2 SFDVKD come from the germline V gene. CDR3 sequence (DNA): TGTGCCACCAGTGATTGCCTGGCACAGGGGGCCAACACCATATATTTT. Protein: CATSDCLAQGANTIYF.

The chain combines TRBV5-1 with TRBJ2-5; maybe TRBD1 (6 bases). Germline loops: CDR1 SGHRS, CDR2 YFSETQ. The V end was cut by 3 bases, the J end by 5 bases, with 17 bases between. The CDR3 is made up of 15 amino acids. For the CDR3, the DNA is TGCGCCAGCAGCTCCACAGGGATTTTGGGGGAGACCCAGTACTTC. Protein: CASSSTGILGETQYF.

DNA for the CDR3: TGCAGTACCGGGACAGAGACTAACACCGGGGAGCTGTTTTTT. Protein: CSTGTETNTGELFF. V usage is TRBV29-1 and J usage is TRBJ2-2; TRBD1 matches 7 bases. CDR3 length: 14 amino acids. Germline CDR1 and CDR2: SQVTM and ANQGSEA.

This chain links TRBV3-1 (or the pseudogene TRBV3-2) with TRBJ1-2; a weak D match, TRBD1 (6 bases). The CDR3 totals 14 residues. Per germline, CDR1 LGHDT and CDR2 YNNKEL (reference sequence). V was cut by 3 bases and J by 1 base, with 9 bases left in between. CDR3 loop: CASSHRGSNYGYTF. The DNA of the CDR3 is TGTGCCAGCAGCCATAGGGGGAGTAACTATGGCTACACCTTC.

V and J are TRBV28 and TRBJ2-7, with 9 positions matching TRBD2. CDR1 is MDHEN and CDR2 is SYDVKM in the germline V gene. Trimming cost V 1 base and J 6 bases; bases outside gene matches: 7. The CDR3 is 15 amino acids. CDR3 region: CASSLFVSGRGEQYF. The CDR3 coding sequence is TGTGCCAGCAGTTTATTCGTTAGCGGGAGAGGCGAGCAGTACTTC.

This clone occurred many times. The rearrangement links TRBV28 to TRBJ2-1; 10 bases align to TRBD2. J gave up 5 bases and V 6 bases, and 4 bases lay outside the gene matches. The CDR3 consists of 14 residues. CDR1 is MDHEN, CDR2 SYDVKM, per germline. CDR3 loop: CASSRTSGDNEQFF. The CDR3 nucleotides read TGTGCCAGCAGCCGGACTAGCGGAGACAATGAGCAGTTCTTC.

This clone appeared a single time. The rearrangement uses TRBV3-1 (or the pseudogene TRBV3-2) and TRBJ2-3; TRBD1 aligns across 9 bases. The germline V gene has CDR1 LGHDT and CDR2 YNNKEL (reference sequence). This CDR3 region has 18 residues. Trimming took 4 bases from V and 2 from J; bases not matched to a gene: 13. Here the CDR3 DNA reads TGTGCCAGCAGCCCCCACGAATCCCGGGACAGGGTCACAGATACGCAGTATTTT. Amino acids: CASSPHESRDRVTDTQYF.

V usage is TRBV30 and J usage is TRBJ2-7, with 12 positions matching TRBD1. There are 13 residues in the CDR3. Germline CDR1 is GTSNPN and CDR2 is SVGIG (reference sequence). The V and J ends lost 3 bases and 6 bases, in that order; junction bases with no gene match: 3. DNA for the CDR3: TGTGCCTGGAGGGGGGACAGGGGGCCCGAGCAGTACTTC. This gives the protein CAWRGDRGPEQYF.

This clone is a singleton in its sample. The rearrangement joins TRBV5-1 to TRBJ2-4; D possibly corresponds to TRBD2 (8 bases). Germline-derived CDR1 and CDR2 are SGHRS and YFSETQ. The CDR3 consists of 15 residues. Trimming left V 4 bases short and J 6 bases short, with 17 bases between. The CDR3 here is CASSRGGREGNIQYF. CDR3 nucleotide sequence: TGCGCCAGCAGCCGAGGGGGCCGGGAGGGAAACATTCAGTACTTC.

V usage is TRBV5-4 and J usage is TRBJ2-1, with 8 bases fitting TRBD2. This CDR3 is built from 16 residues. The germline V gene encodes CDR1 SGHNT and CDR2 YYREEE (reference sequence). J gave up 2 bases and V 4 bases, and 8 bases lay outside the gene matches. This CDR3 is CASSPRLANAYNEQFF. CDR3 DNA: TGTGCCAGCAGCCCGCGACTAGCGAACGCCTACAATGAGCAGTTCTTC.